Shown below are 25 T cell receptor beta chains from a single sample sequenced in a study of T cell responses to AZD1222 COVID-19 vaccine. Generated by immunoSEQ multiplex PCR, the TCRdb table keeps only in-frame clones and is missing some. The sample yields 130,000 or so clones, roughly 92% seen once. The material sequenced was peripheral blood, taken on day 0 of AZD1222 vaccination. The receptors were sampled from an adult in good health.

This clone showed up just once. The chain recombines TRBV12-3 or TRBV12-4 with TRBJ1-6, with D hard to call. CDR3 size: 13 residues. V gave up 3 bases and J gave up 7 bases, with 7 bases separating them. CDR3 bases: TGTGCCAGCAGTTTTGGTCGGAATTCACCCCTCCACTTT. Translation gives CASSFGRNSPLHF.

CDR3 protein: CASSQERPGTLPNEKLFF. The CDR3 DNA sequence: TGTGCCAGCAGCCAAGAACGCCCCGGGACTCTACCAAATGAAAAACTGTTTTTT. The chain combines TRBV3-1 (or the pseudogene TRBV3-2) with TRBJ1-4, with D perhaps matching TRBD1 (5 bases). The V and J ends lost 0 bases and 5 bases respectively, with 19 bases between them. Germline V gene data show CDR1 as LGHDT and CDR2 as YNNKEL (reference sequence). The CDR3 is made up of 18 amino acids.

The genes are TRBV3-1 (or the pseudogene TRBV3-2) and TRBJ2-3, with 10 positions matching TRBD2. The CDR3 spans 18 residues. V lost 1 base to trimming and J lost 0 bases; unmatched junction nucleotides: 7. In germline, CDR1 is LGHDT, CDR2 YNNKEL (reference sequence). In nucleotides, the CDR3 is TGTGCCAGCAGCCAAGGGTTACGGACTAGCGGTAGCACAGATACGCAGTATTTT. Translated, it gives CASSQGLRTSGSTDTQYF.

V is TRBV28 and J is TRBJ2-3, with D hard to call. Germline V gene data show CDR1 as MDHEN and CDR2 as SYDVKM. The CDR3 extends over 15 amino acids. Trimming pared 6 bases from V and 0 bases from J, leaving 13 bases between. This chain's CDR3 is CASRWTGPSTDTQYF. The CDR3, as DNA: TGTGCCAGCAGGTGGACCGGGCCCAGCACAGATACGCAGTATTTT.

CDR3 residues: CASSSSVLAGAHEQYF. CDR3 nucleotides: TGTGCCAGCAGCTCTTCAGTGTTGGCTGGAGCCCACGAGCAGTACTTC. The chain joins TRBV5-6 to TRBJ2-7; D is unresolved. CDR1 SGHDT and CDR2 YYEEEE come from the germline V gene. The CDR3 sequence is 16 residues long. Trimming pared 3 bases from V and 5 bases from J, leaving 21 bases between.

This chain uses TRBV5-1 with TRBJ2-3; 8 positions match TRBD2. This CDR3 is built from 15 residues. The germline V gene has CDR1 SGHRS and CDR2 YFSETQ. J gave up 3 bases and V 0 bases, and 3 bases lay outside the gene matches. The CDR3, as DNA: TGCGCCAGCAGCTTGGATGGGACTAGGACAGATACGCAGTATTTT. This encodes CASSLDGTRTDTQYF.

V usage is TRBV4-2 and J usage is TRBJ1-2; D unclear. CDR1 and CDR2 (germline): LGHNA, YNFKEQ. CDR3 length: 13 residues. The V gene lost 0 bases and the J gene lost 6 bases, with 8 bases spanning the gap. The CDR3 DNA reads as TGTGCCAGCAGCCAAGATGGGCAGAATGGCTACACCTTC. Protein: CASSQDGQNGYTF.

The chain carries TRBV2 and TRBJ1-6; the D gene is possibly TRBD1 (5 bases). The CDR3 consists of 15 residues. V was pared by 4 bases and J by 6 bases, with 13 bases between. CDR1 SNHLY and CDR2 FYNNEI come from the germline V gene. The DNA for the CDR3 is TGTGCCAGCAGTGCTAACCGGGACGTTAATTCACCCCTCCACTTT. Its protein product is CASSANRDVNSPLHF.

The V gene is TRBV13, the J gene TRBJ2-7, with D possibly matching TRBD2 (6 bases). Germline lookup yields CDR1 PRHDT and CDR2 FYEKMQ (reference sequence). Trimming stripped 7 bases from V and 1 base from J, with 17 bases between. The CDR3 extends over 15 amino acids. CDR3 protein: CASNPGRDRSYEQYF. In DNA, the CDR3 is TGTGCCAGCAACCCTGGGCGGGATCGTTCCTACGAGCAGTACTTC.

This chain uses TRBV12-3 or TRBV12-4 with TRBJ2-1; no reliable D call. Trimming removed 3 bases at V and 7 bases at J, with 4 bases between. There are 11 residues in the CDR3. CDR3 protein: CASSLGNEQFF. Here the CDR3 DNA reads TGTGCCAGCAGTTTGGGGAATGAGCAGTTCTTC.

The J gene is TRBJ1-1, the V gene TRBV6-5; tentative D call: TRBD1 (6 bases). The CDR3 spans 14 residues. CDR1 MNHEY and CDR2 SVGAGI come from the germline V gene. The V and J ends lost 2 bases and 2 bases respectively, with 9 bases between them. The CDR3 DNA follows: TGTGCCAGCAGTTACGGGGGCCCCAACACTGAAGCTTTCTTT. This translates into CASSYGGPNTEAFF.

The rearrangement uses TRBV27 and TRBJ1-3; D unresolved. The V end lost 1 base, the J end lost 3 bases, and 4 bases lay between the germline ends. The germline CDR1 and CDR2 sequences are MNHEY and SMNVEV (reference sequence). The CDR3 contains 13 residues. In nucleotides, the CDR3 is TGTGCCAGCAGTTTATTGGATGGAAACACCATATATTTT. This gives the protein CASSLLDGNTIYF.

This rearrangement joins TRBV4-3 to TRBJ1-4; perhaps TRBD1 as D (6 bases). The CDR3 is 15 residues long. Per the germline V gene, CDR1 is LGHNA and CDR2 is YSLEER. V gave up 0 bases and J gave up 4 bases, with 9 bases separating them. This CDR3 is CASSQESRGNEKLFF. CDR3 coding DNA: TGCGCCAGCAGCCAAGAAAGCAGGGGTAATGAAAAACTGTTTTTT.

The chain couples TRBV5-1 to TRBJ2-5, with 15 bases fitting TRBD2. This CDR3 region has 16 residues. The trim removed 4 bases at V and 2 bases at J, leaving 3 bases unmatched. Germline loops: CDR1 SGHRS, CDR2 YFSETQ. Here the CDR3 reads CASSPGTSGGQETQYF. The CDR3 DNA follows: TGCGCCAGCAGCCCGGGGACTAGCGGGGGGCAAGAGACCCAGTACTTC.

The genes are TRBV25-1 and TRBJ2-1; TRBD2 aligns across 9 bases. The CDR3 totals 13 residues. J was trimmed by 15 bases and V by 6 bases; bases with no gene match: 12. CDR1 and CDR2 (germline): MGHDK, SYGVNS. CDR3 DNA sequence: TGTGCCAGCAGGGCACTAGCGGGCCCCCGTATGTTCTTC. Protein product: CASRALAGPRMFF.

J is TRBJ1-1 and V is TRBV5-6; TRBD1 agrees at 8 bases. CDR1 is SGHDT, CDR2 YYEEEE, per germline. The CDR3 is made up of 14 amino acids. V shed 4 bases, J shed 7 bases, and the junction held 9 bases outside the gene matches. The CDR3 coding sequence is TGTGCCAGCAGCGCGTCGGACAGGGTGGGTGAAGCTTTCTTT. As protein: CASSASDRVGEAFF.

This chain uses TRBV18 with TRBJ2-2, with D possibly TRBD2 on 5 matching bases. Per the germline V gene, CDR1 is KGHSH and CDR2 is LQKENI. The CDR3 contains 15 residues. The V end lost 5 bases, the J end lost 7 bases, and 17 bases lay between the germline ends. CDR3 sequence (DNA): TGTGCCAGCTCAACGGGATTCACTTCCAGCGGGGAGCTGTTTTTT. Protein sequence: CASSTGFTSSGELFF.

The chain uses TRBV9 and TRBJ1-3, with unresolved D. Trimming pared 3 bases from V and 1 base from J, leaving 11 bases between. Germline CDR1 SGDLS, CDR2 YYNGEE. The CDR3 has 15 amino acids. The CDR3 here is CASSDTGISGNTIYF. The DNA of the CDR3 is TGTGCCAGCAGCGACACCGGGATATCTGGAAACACCATATATTTT.

V usage is TRBV19 and J usage is TRBJ1-2, with unresolved D. The germline CDR1 and CDR2 sequences are LNHDA and SQIVND (reference sequence). The CDR3 is 13 residues long. Trimming took off 2 bases at V and 4 bases at J, with 8 bases between the two ends. CDR3 nucleotide sequence: TGTGCCAGTAGTATACAGGCCCTCTATGGCTACACCTTC. This codes for CASSIQALYGYTF.

The rearrangement links TRBV5-1 to TRBJ1-2; D gene uncertain. This CDR3 spans 13 amino acids. The V end was cut by 4 bases, the J end by 4 bases, with 11 bases between. Germline values: CDR1 SGHRS, CDR2 YFSETQ. The CDR3 loop reads CASSPDGTYGYTF. The CDR3 DNA is TGCGCCAGCAGCCCGGACGGAACCTATGGCTACACCTTC.

V is TRBV14 and J is TRBJ1-2; 7 positions match TRBD1. The ends lost 4 bases at V and 8 bases at J; junction bases unmatched: 4. Germline CDR1 SGHDN, CDR2 FVKESK. This CDR3 spans 12 amino acids. CDR3 loop: CASSLTGLGYTF. CDR3 coding DNA: TGTGCCAGCAGCCTGACAGGGCTCGGCTACACCTTC. Full variable domain (outside the CDR3, taken from reference TRBV14 and TRBJ1-2): EAGVTQFPSHSVIEKGQTVTLRCDPISGHDNLYWYRRVMGKEIKFLLHFVKESKQDESGMPNNRFLAERTGGTYSTLKVQPAELEDSGVYFCASSLTGLGYTFGSGTRLTVV.

The chain carries TRBV2 and TRBJ2-1, with D hard to call. Trimming stripped 2 bases from V and 8 bases from J, with 7 bases between. The CDR3 is 12 residues long. Germline lookup yields CDR1 SNHLY and CDR2 FYNNEI. CDR3 protein: CASSERGHEQFF. CDR3 DNA: TGTGCCAGCAGTGAAAGAGGACATGAGCAGTTCTTC.

The chain links TRBV18 to TRBJ1-5; D call uncertain. Trimming left V 3 bases short and J 0 bases short, with 15 bases between. The germline V gene encodes CDR1 KGHSH and CDR2 LQKENI. This CDR3 is 17 amino acids long. In nucleotides, the CDR3 is TGTGCCAGCTCACCGCCGATGTCGACCGATAGCAATCAGCCCCAGCATTTT. It encodes CASSPPMSTDSNQPQHF.

The chain combines TRBV2 with TRBJ1-2; 10 bases are a match to TRBD1. Germline V CDR1 and CDR2: SNHLY, FYNNEI. The CDR3 length is 16 residues. J was trimmed by 4 bases and V by 2 bases; bases with no gene match: 7. The CDR3 nucleotides are TGTGCCAGCAGTGAAAGGACAGGGGGGAGTGTCTATGGCTACACCTTC. Its translation is CASSERTGGSVYGYTF.

The chain couples TRBV11-2 to TRBJ2-1; no clear D. Germline-derived CDR1 and CDR2 are SGHAT and FQNNGV. Trimming pared 5 bases from V and 2 bases from J, leaving 10 bases between. The CDR3 is made up of 14 amino acids. The CDR3 DNA reads as TGTGCCAGCAGCCCCGACCCTGCCTACAATGAGCAGTTCTTC. Residues: CASSPDPAYNEQFF. The full variable domain, rest sourced from reference TRBV11-2 and TRBJ2-1, is EAGVAQSPRYKIIEKRQSVAFWCNPISGHATLYWYQQILGQGPKLLIQFQNNGVVDDSQLPKDRFSAERLKGVDSTLKIQPAKLEDSAVYLCASSPDPAYNEQFFGPGTRLTVL.